The 5 T cell receptor beta chains presented below share a single source sample, sequenced in a study of T cell responses to AZD1222 COVID-19 vaccine. The protocol was immunoSEQ multiplex PCR, while the TCRdb copy is restricted to in-frame clones and leaves out a portion. The table shows 79,000 or so clones, with over 60% occurring only once. The sample consisted of peripheral blood, taken 28 days after the second dose of the MenACWY control vaccine. These receptors were collected from an adult who received the MenACWY meningococcal vaccine as a control.

The J gene is TRBJ2-1, the V gene TRBV6-5, with no clear D. The CDR3 consists of 11 residues. Trimming took 6 bases from V and 8 from J, leaving 8 bases between them. Looked up from germline, CDR1 is MNHEY and CDR2 is SVGAGI. The CDR3 sequence is CASRWLDEQFF. The CDR3, as DNA: TGTGCCAGCAGGTGGTTGGATGAGCAGTTCTTC.

The chain combines TRBV27 with TRBJ1-5; 9 positions match TRBD1. Germline assignment: CDR1 MNHEY and CDR2 SMNVEV (reference sequence). Unmatched junction bases numbered 5, after V lost 1 base and J lost 1 base. The CDR3 covers 17 residues. In DNA, the CDR3 is TGTGCCAGCAGTTTATTAGGGACAGGGCACAGCAATCAGCCCCAGCATTTT. Residues: CASSLLGTGHSNQPQHF.

This chain uses TRBV7-8 with TRBJ1-2, with no clear D. Trimming stripped 1 base from V and 3 bases from J, with 9 bases between. Per the germline V gene, CDR1 is SGHVS and CDR2 is FQNEAQ. There are 14 residues in the CDR3. The CDR3 DNA sequence: TGTGCCAGCAGCTTAGATTTGGGGTACTATGGCTACACCTTC. Encoded protein: CASSLDLGYYGYTF. Filled out from reference TRBV7-8 and TRBJ1-2, the complete variable domain reads GAGVSQSPRYKVAKRGQDVALRCDPISGHVSLFWYQQALGQGPEFLTYFQNEAQLDKSGLPSDRFFAERPEGSVSTLKIQRTQQEDSAVYLCASSLDLGYYGYTFGSGTRLTVV.

J is TRBJ1-3 and V is TRBV3-1 (or the pseudogene TRBV3-2); maybe TRBD1 (5 bases). V lost 1 base, J lost 2 bases, and 6 bases lay in between. Germline V gives CDR1 LGHDT, CDR2 YNNKEL (reference sequence). This CDR3 contains 14 residues. CDR3 in DNA: TGTGCCAGCAGCCAAGGCAGGGCTGGAAACACCATATATTTT. Translating it yields CASSQGRAGNTIYF.

This clone appeared a few times. The chain has TRBV19 and TRBJ2-1; 12 nucleotides match TRBD2. This CDR3 contains 15 residues. The trim removed 4 bases at V and 7 bases at J, leaving 5 bases unmatched. Germline V gene lookup returns CDR1 LNHDA and CDR2 SQIVND (reference sequence). The CDR3 protein is CASSKTSGRKNEQFF. CDR3 sequence (DNA): TGTGCCAGTAGTAAAACTAGCGGGAGGAAGAATGAGCAGTTCTTC.